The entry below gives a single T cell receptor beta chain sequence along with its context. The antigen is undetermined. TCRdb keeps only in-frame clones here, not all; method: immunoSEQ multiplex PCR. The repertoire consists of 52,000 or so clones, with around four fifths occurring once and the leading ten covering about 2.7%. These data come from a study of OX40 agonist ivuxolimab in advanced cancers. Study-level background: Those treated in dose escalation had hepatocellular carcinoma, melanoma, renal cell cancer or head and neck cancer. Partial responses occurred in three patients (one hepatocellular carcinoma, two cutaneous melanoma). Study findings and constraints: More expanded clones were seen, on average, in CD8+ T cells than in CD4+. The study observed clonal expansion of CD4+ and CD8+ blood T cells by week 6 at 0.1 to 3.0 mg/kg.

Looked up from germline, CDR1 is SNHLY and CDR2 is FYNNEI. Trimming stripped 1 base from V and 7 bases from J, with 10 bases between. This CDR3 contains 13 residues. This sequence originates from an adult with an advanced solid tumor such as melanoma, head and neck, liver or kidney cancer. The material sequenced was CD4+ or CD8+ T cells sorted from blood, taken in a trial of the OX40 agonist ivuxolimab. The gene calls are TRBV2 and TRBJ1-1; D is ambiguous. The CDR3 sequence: CASSEEQGIEAFF. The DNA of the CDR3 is TGTGCCAGCAGTGAAGAGCAAGGGATTGAAGCTTTCTTT.